This TCR beta chain was captured in a study of cytomegalovirus exposure and HLA in healthy donors. The germline V gene encodes CDR1 MGHRA and CDR2 YSYEKL. With 6 bases removed from V and 6 bases from J, the gap between germline ends came to 18 bases. This CDR3 is 15 amino acids long. A note on this clone: Its antigen remains unknown.

Whole-study results and caveats: As was reported, the classifier diagnosed cytomegalovirus status with high specificity and sensitivity. For most TCR beta V segments, an earlier analysis put the productive rate at about 87% or about 30% of the time. In a later analysis, an Asian-associated ancestry cluster reportedly showed fewer N-insertions than the roughly 700-donor mean. Later on, an analysis found that several of the most significant clusters appeared to be linked to common viral pathogens, which included parvovirus B19.

60 Vbeta and 13 Jbeta primers were used in PCR. Using immunoSEQ multiplex PCR, the repertoire was profiled, and TCRdb retains in-frame clones only, with some absent. The table records hundreds of thousands of clones, approximately 90% of them present only once. The chain has TRBV4-1 and TRBJ1-5; D possibly corresponds to TRBD1 (5 bases). Material for sequencing was PBMCs. This receptor was taken from a woman aged 18 to 35 in good health and CMV-seronegative. The CDR3 DNA follows: TGCGCCAGCAGTTTAGACAGTCTAGGGGCTCAGCCCCAGCATTTT. This gives the protein CASSLDSLGAQPQHF.